The rows below give T cell receptor beta chains drawn from one sample of a study of control samples from healthy donors and cancer patients. TCRdb's table, derived via immunoSEQ multiplex PCR, lists solely in-frame clones and lacks some. The sample records some 140,000 clones, roughly 90% being singletons. What was sequenced was PBMCs. All receptors derive from a man aged 45-65 years with head and neck cancer. Both conserved end residues are part of each CDR3. D genes are given only for firm matches. Only some rows state a clone size, as once, few, many or a class for expanded clones.

D	J	V	size	DNA	CDR3
-	TRBJ1-4	TRBV27	-	TGTGCCAGCACGGGACGGCTTAATGAAAAACTGTTTTTT	CASTGRLNEKLFF
-	TRBJ1-1	TRBV3-1/TRBV3-2	once	TGTGCCAGCAGCCAAGATCGGGGGGCGGGCATGAACACTGAAGCTTTCTTT	CASSQDRGAGMNTEAFF
-	TRBJ1-2	TRBV28	once	TGTGCCAGCAGTTTAGGGGCAGGGAACTATGGCTACACCTTC	CASSLGAGNYGYTF
-	TRBJ1-6	TRBV7-6	-	TGTGCCAGCAGCTTAACCGTAAATTCACCCCTCCACTTT	CASSLTVNSPLHF
-	TRBJ2-5	TRBV12-5	-	TGTGCTAGTGGTTTGTCCGGCGTAGTACAAGAGACCCAGTACTTC	CASGLSGVVQETQYF
-	TRBJ1-1	TRBV28	-	TGTGCCAGCAGTTTATTTGGGACTGAAGCTTTCTTT	CASSLFGTEAFF
-	TRBJ1-1	TRBV6-4	-	TGTGCCAGCAGTGAACGGCCCAGGACTGAAGCTTTCTTT	CASSERPRTEAFF
TRBD2	TRBJ2-7	TRBV6-5	few	TGTGCCAGCAGGATCAGCGGGGGTGCCTACGAGCAGTACTTC	CASRISGGAYEQYF
-	TRBJ2-1	TRBV27	-	TGTGCCAGCAGTTTCCTTACAGGTTACAATGAGCAGTTCTTC	CASSFLTGYNEQFF
-	TRBJ2-2	TRBV6-5	-	TGTGCCAGCAATAAAGGGGGGACCGGGGAGCTGTTTTTT	CASNKGGTGELFF
TRBD1	TRBJ2-1	TRBV3-1/TRBV3-2	-	TGTGCCAGCAGCCAGTACAGGGGATACAATGAGCAGTTCTTC	CASSQYRGYNEQFF
-	TRBJ1-6	TRBV5-4	-	TGTGCCAGCAGCATGGGAGGGACCTATAATTCACCCCTCCACTTT	CASSMGGTYNSPLHF
-	TRBJ1-4	TRBV16	-	TGTGCCAGCAGCCGGGGACGGAATGAAAAACTGTTTTTT	CASSRGRNEKLFF
-	TRBJ2-4	TRBV2	-	TGTGCCACCCTATCGGGAACCAAAAACATTCAGTACTTC	CATLSGTKNIQYF
-	TRBJ2-1	TRBV18	once	TGTGCCAGCTCACCAAGCGCCCAGGTGGGGTATCAGTTCTTC	CASSPSAQVGYQFF
TRBD2	TRBJ2-1	TRBV24-1	-	TGTGCCACCAGTGATTTGGGGACTAGCGGGGGGTCCAATGAGCAGTTCTTC	CATSDLGTSGGSNEQFF
-	TRBJ2-7	TRBV5-1	once	TGCGCCAGCAGGACGACGGACAGCTACGAGCAGTACTTC	CASRTTDSYEQYF
-	TRBJ2-5	TRBV11-3	-	TGTGCCAGCAGCCCAGATGCAGCCCGAGAGGGGACCCAGTACTTC	CASSPDAAREGTQYF
TRBD1	TRBJ2-3	TRBV4-1	once	TGCGCCAGCAGCTATCCGGGACAGGGCACAGATACGCAGTATTTT	CASSYPGQGTDTQYF
TRBD2	TRBJ2-1	TRBV27	-	TGTGCCAGCAGTTTGGTGGCGGGAGGCGGGAATGAGCAGTTCTTC	CASSLVAGGGNEQFF
-	TRBJ1-5	TRBV7-9	once	TGTGCCAGCAGCTCCGGGGGGGGGCAGCCCCAGCATTTT	CASSSGGGQPQHF
TRBD1	TRBJ1-5	TRBV6-6	-	TGTGCCAGCAGAAGGACAGGGGGAAGGGGCAATCAGCCCCAGCATTTT	CASRRTGGRGNQPQHF